The sequence of this TCR beta chain was determined in a study of human T cells and chemical hapten exposure. Study-wide background: TCR yields differed between samples (mainly from small differences in pooled library volume). Findings and limits, study-wide: Following DPC sensitization, TCRs present above 1 in 1000 frequency showed no change.

TCRdb re-derived calls from the RACE reads in MiXCR, one entry per CDR3 protein. Of approximately 33,000 distinct CDR3 sequences in the sample, about 7.7% were seen once. The time point: healthy volunteer bleed at 2 weeks. From whole blood left unfractionated, total RNA was extracted. This clonotype was detected many times. Antigen: not known. This TCR was recovered from a human donor in good health. Some clones in this sample may be carry-over from other donors' samples. Sequences were obtained from whole blood.

In nucleotides, the CDR3 is TGTGCCAGCAGCTTAGGACAGATTAAAGAGACCCAGTACTTC. Encoded protein: CASSLGQIKETQYF. The gene calls are TRBV11-2 and TRBJ2-5; tentative D call: TRBD1 (5 bases). CDR1 and CDR2 from the germline V gene are SGHAT and FQNNGV. CDR3 size: 14 residues. The ends were cut back, 1 base at V and 3 bases at J, with 9 bases in the middle.